This T cell receptor (beta chain) was obtained from a study of T cells after yellow fever vaccination. Germline CDR1 SGHRS, CDR2 YFSETQ. V dropped 5 bases and J dropped 7 bases, with 12 bases sitting between them. The CDR3 is made up of 13 amino acids. TCRdb reprocessed the 5' RACE reads with MiXCR, giving one entry per CDR3 protein. Of roughly 340,000 distinct CDR3 sequences detected, around 4.1% appear once; the ten largest clones hold 20% to 25%. The sample holds many counts of this clonotype. The chain carries TRBV5-1 and TRBJ2-2; TRBD2 is a possible D gene (6 bases). The clonotype was recovered from a man aged 18 to 30 who received the YFV17D yellow fever vaccine. Material: PBMCs, obtained 5 days after the yellow fever booster vaccination. CDR3 sequence: CASREGSYGELFF. The CDR3 DNA follows: TGCGCCAGCAGGGAGGGGTCTTACGGGGAGCTGTTTTTT.